This T cell receptor (beta chain) was found in a study of tumor-infiltrating lymphocytes in primary liver carcinoma. Study context: Tumor staging was T1-T3 N0M0; sizes spanned 4.2 to 10 cm across. Tissue type made little difference to sample yields of roughly 3.65 to 8 million productive TCRbeta reads.

Unsorted bulk tissue of about 20-31 mg yielded co-extracted RNA and DNA. Primary liver carcinoma, confirmed by histopathology, was surgically resected. V lost 5 bases, J lost 7 bases, and 10 bases stayed unmatched. The CDR3 is 15 amino acids. Germline CDR1 reads MNHNS; CDR2 reads SASEGT. With around 500 ng total RNA as template and a constant-region primer, TCR beta cDNA was made. Modified slightly, ARM-PCR produced TCR beta libraries over three nested multiplex PCR rounds. Each of the first two PCR rounds ran around 10 cycles with TRBV1-TRBV30 forward and C-beta reverse primers. TCRdb ran MiXCR on the multiplex PCR reads and lists one entry per CDR3 protein. The repertoire holds tens of thousands of distinct CDR3 sequences, with roughly three quarters as singletons. This clonotype was seen just once.

V usage is TRBV6-1 and J usage is TRBJ2-3, with 9 bases matching TRBD2. This sequence originates from a woman aged 25-40 years with primary liver carcinoma and hepatitis B virus infection. Sample: liver tumor tissue from sampling region 5. Subset given: tumor region T5, tumor centre. The DNA for the CDR3 is TGTGCCAGCAGTCTCTTAGCGGGAGCCATAAATACGCAGTATTTT. This codes for CASSLLAGAINTQYF.